The present entry profiles one T cell receptor beta chain with its context. The antigen is undetermined. TCRdb re-called the RT-PCR reads with MiXCR, one entry per CDR3 protein. The sample has hundreds of thousands of distinct CDR3 sequences, approximately 15% seen once. The source of the sample is a study of response to subunit inactivated influenza vaccine. General study points: Authors suggested few new T cells are recruited by each seasonal influenza vaccination.

Germline CDR1 ENHRY, CDR2 SYGVKD. This CDR3 is built from 14 residues. After removal of 4 bases from V and 2 bases from J, the junction contained 0 bases not matched to a gene. The sequenced sample was PBMCs from blood, obtained less than 13 days after vaccination. The V and J genes are TRBV10-3 and TRBJ2-7; 12 nucleotides align to TRBD2. The TCR comes from a man aged 50 to 59 who received an inactivated influenza vaccine. In DNA form, the CDR3 reads TGTGCCATCAGTGGGACTAGCGGGGCCTACGAGCAGTACTTC. It translates to CAISGTSGAYEQYF.